This TCR beta chain was retrieved from a study of cytomegalovirus exposure and HLA in healthy donors. The CDR3 totals 15 residues. The V end lost 6 bases, the J end lost 1 base, and 15 bases lay between the germline ends. In germline, CDR1 is MNHNS, CDR2 SASEGT. Study conclusions and caveats: It was reported that the classifier diagnosed cytomegalovirus status with high specificity and sensitivity in both the original and validation cohorts.

Though nominally healthy at sampling, donors likely had unrecorded immune exposures. With regard to this clone: Its target is not known. In the same sample, other DNA sequences code for this CDR3.

PCR primers comprised 60 Vbeta and 13 Jbeta primers. TCRdb's copy holds only in-frame clones and misses some; the assay was immunoSEQ multiplex PCR. The sample shows 150,000 to 200,000 clones, about 85% of them seen only once. The sequencing sample was made of PBMCs. The source is a man between 18 and 29 years old in good health and CMV-seronegative. The rearrangement uses TRBV6-1 and TRBJ1-1; D is ambiguous. The CDR3 region has the DNA TGTGCCAGCAGCGCTATCGCCTCCGGGAACACTGAAGCTTTCTTT. Its protein is CASSAIASGNTEAFF.